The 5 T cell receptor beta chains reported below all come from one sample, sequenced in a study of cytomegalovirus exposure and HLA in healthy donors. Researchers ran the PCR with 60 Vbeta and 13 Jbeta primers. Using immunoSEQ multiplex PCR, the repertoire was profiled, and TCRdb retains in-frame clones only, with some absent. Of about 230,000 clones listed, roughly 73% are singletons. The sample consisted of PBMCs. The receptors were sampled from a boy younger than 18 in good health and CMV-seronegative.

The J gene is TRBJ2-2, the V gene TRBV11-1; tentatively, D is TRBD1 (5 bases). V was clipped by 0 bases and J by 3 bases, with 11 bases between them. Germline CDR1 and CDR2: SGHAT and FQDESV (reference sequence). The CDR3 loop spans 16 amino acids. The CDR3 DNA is TGTGCCAGCAGCTTAGCGCTGCAGGGCCACACCGGGGAGCTGTTTTTT. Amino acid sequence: CASSLALQGHTGELFF.

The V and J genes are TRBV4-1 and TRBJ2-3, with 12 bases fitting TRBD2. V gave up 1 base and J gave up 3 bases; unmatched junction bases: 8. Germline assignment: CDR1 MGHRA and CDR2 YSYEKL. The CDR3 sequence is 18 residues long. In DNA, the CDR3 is TGCGCCAGCAGCCAAGGACTAGCGGGGGTCTGGGGAACAGATACGCAGTATTTT. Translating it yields CASSQGLAGVWGTDTQYF.

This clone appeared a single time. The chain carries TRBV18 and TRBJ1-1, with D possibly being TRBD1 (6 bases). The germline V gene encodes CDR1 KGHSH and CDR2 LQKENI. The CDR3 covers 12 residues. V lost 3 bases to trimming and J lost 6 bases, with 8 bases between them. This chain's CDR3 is CASSPTGPEAFF. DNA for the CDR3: TGTGCCAGCTCACCGACAGGACCTGAAGCTTTCTTT.

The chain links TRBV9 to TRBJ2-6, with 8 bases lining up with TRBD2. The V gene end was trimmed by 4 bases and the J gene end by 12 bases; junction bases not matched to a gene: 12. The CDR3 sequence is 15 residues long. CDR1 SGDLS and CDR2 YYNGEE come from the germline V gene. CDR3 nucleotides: TGTGCCAGCAGCCCTCGACTAGCGTCGAGCCCCGTCCTGACTTTC. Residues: CASSPRLASSPVLTF.

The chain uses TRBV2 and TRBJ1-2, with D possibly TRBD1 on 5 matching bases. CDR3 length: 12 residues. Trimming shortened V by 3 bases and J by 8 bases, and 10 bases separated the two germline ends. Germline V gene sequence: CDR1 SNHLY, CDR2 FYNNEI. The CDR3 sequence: CASSEGEGGYTF. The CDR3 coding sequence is TGTGCCAGCAGTGAGGGGGAGGGAGGCTACACCTTC.